Sequencing of this T cell receptor (beta chain) was carried out in a study of blood T cell repertoires in COVID-19. This clone was counted a few times. Participant age was about 18 to 95 years, and participants resided in about two dozen US areas. Allocation to cohorts depended on clinical history reported by the participants. Produced via immunoSEQ multiplex PCR; TCRdb's table is partial and in-frame only. The sample has about 350,000 clones, about 90% seen once. The CDR3 runs 15 residues. The germline V and J ends were trimmed by 7 bases and 0 bases, with 14 bases remaining between them. Looked up from germline, CDR1 is SNHLY and CDR2 is FYNNEI.

The chain links TRBV2 to TRBJ2-3; maybe TRBD1 (5 bases). The material sequenced was PBMCs or T cells enriched from blood (not recorded which). The clonotype originates from a woman younger than 45 who had recovered from COVID-19. The CDR3 sequence: CASTIRGPSTDTQYF. CDR3 coding DNA: TGTGCCAGCACCATAAGGGGTCCTAGCACAGATACGCAGTATTTT.